This is a list of T cell receptor beta chains from one sample in a study of CD8 T cells in Susac syndrome. In TCRdb, the immunoSEQ multiplex PCR reads were re-called with MiXCR into one record per CDR3 protein. Altogether about 200,000 distinct CDR3 sequences are present, around nine tenths being singletons, with the ten largest covering about 0.1%. The material sequenced was CD4+ T cells from PBMCs. The receptors shown here come from a human donor with Susac syndrome. CDR3s include the opening cysteine and the closing phenylalanine or tryptophan. The D gene is left open where the match is weak. The listing skips clone size in some rows; elsewhere it reads once, few, many or a size class.

V	size	J	D	CDR3	DNA
TRBV28	-	TRBJ2-1	TRBD2	CASTLGGRNNNEQFF	TGTGCCAGCACCCTGGGCGGGAGGAACAACAATGAGCAGTTCTTC
TRBV27	-	TRBJ2-3	-	CASSLIRSTDTQYF	TGTGCCAGCAGTTTAATCCGTTCCACAGATACGCAGTATTTT
TRBV19	-	TRBJ2-6	-	CASSIERLYSGANVLTF	TGTGCCAGTAGTATAGAAAGACTGTACTCTGGGGCCAACGTCCTGACTTTC
TRBV25-1	-	TRBJ1-2	-	CASSELGSGDGYTF	TGTGCCAGCAGTGAACTCGGTTCAGGGGATGGCTACACCTTC
TRBV7-7	-	TRBJ2-3	TRBD2	CASSLGTSVGTDTQYF	TGTGCTAGCAGCTTGGGGACTAGCGTTGGCACAGATACGCAGTATTTT
TRBV2	-	TRBJ2-7	TRBD2	CASRGLEETYEQYF	TGTGCCAGCAGGGGACTAGAGGAAACCTACGAGCAGTACTTC
TRBV29-1	-	TRBJ2-7	-	CSVGTPGPRAYEQYF	TGCAGCGTTGGAACCCCCGGGCCGCGGGCCTACGAGCAGTACTTC
TRBV30	-	TRBJ1-1	-	CAWSRQNTEAFF	TGTGCCTGGAGCCGCCAGAACACTGAAGCTTTCTTT
TRBV7-2	-	TRBJ2-7	TRBD2	CASSQAGPLGEQYF	TGTGCCAGCAGCCAAGCGGGGCCCCTAGGCGAGCAGTACTTC
TRBV2	-	TRBJ2-1	-	CASRGTRVRTYNEQFF	TGTGCCAGCAGGGGAACCAGGGTAAGGACCTACAATGAGCAGTTCTTC
TRBV6-1	-	TRBJ2-3	TRBD1	CASSDGQGQSTDTQYF	TGTGCCAGCAGTGATGGACAGGGGCAGAGCACAGATACGCAGTATTTT
TRBV7-3	-	TRBJ2-2	TRBD2	CASSSPRGGDTGELFF	TGTGCCAGCAGCTCACCCCGCGGGGGTGACACCGGGGAGCTGTTTTTT
TRBV7-9	-	TRBJ2-2	TRBD1	CASSPLGDRITGELFF	TGTGCCAGCAGCCCTCTCGGGGACAGGATAACCGGGGAGCTGTTTTTT
TRBV28	-	TRBJ2-7	-	CASSLSQGIRYEQYF	TGTGCCAGCAGTTTATCCCAGGGGATCCGCTACGAGCAGTACTTC
TRBV18	-	TRBJ1-3	TRBD1	CASSPTTGGFAPTLYF	TGTGCCAGCTCACCAACTACAGGGGGATTCGCCCCAACCCTATATTTT
TRBV18	-	TRBJ2-7	-	CASSPRPATSYYEQYF	TGTGCCAGCTCACCACGTCCCGCTACCTCCTACTACGAGCAGTACTTC
TRBV18	-	TRBJ1-5	-	CASSLTVPRGGQPQHF	TGTGCCAGCTCACTAACAGTTCCAAGGGGCGGTCAGCCCCAGCATTTT
TRBV12-3/TRBV12-4	-	TRBJ1-1	-	CASSRSQGSTEAFF	TGTGCCAGCAGCCGTAGTCAGGGGAGCACTGAAGCTTTCTTT
TRBV25-1	-	TRBJ2-1	-	CASSEYKYREGIFSNEQFF	TGTGCCAGCAGTGAATATAAGTACAGAGAGGGGATTTTTAGCAATGAGCAGTTCTTC
TRBV6-5	-	TRBJ2-2	TRBD2	CASRLTSVVAGELFF	TGTGCCAGCAGGCTTACTAGCGTGGTTGCCGGGGAGCTGTTTTTT
TRBV27	-	TRBJ1-4	TRBD1	CASRRTGNEKLFF	TGTGCCAGCAGAAGGACAGGGAACGAAAAACTGTTTTTT
TRBV25-1	-	TRBJ1-5	-	CASSGQFNQPQHF	TGTGCCAGCAGTGGGCAGTTCAATCAGCCCCAGCATTTT
TRBV5-4	once	TRBJ2-2	-	CASSLGAVGELFF	TGTGCCAGCAGCTTAGGGGCGGTCGGGGAGCTGTTTTTT
TRBV7-2	-	TRBJ2-3	-	CASSSLGGGLTDTQYF	TGTGCCAGCAGCTCCCTGGGCGGGGGCCTCACAGATACGCAGTATTTT
TRBV20-1	-	TRBJ1-1	-	CSASANTEAFF	TGCAGTGCTAGTGCGAACACTGAAGCTTTCTTT
TRBV5-1	-	TRBJ2-3	TRBD1	CASSSGTEADTQYF	TGCGCCAGCAGCTCCGGGACAGAGGCAGATACGCAGTATTTT
TRBV3-1	-	TRBJ2-2	-	CASTHRGPNTGELFF	TGTGCCAGCACCCACCGGGGGCCCAACACCGGGGAGCTGTTTTTT
TRBV7-3	once	TRBJ1-1	-	CASSLQPNTEAFF	TGTGCCAGCAGCCTTCAACCGAACACTGAAGCTTTCTTT
TRBV3-1	-	TRBJ2-5	TRBD2	CASSQMLAGGETQYF	TGTGCCAGCAGCCAAATGTTAGCGGGAGGAGAGACCCAGTACTTC
TRBV12-3/TRBV12-4	-	TRBJ1-5	TRBD1	CASSRPGTGAHNQPQHF	TGTGCCAGCAGCCGTCCCGGGACAGGGGCCCACAATCAGCCCCAGCATTTT
TRBV19	-	TRBJ2-1	TRBD2	CASRLAGGNYNEQFF	TGTGCCAGTAGACTAGCGGGAGGGAATTACAATGAGCAGTTCTTC
TRBV28	-	TRBJ2-4	TRBD2	CASSSSWTSFEGIQYF	TGTGCCAGCAGTTCCTCCTGGACTAGCTTTGAGGGCATTCAGTACTTC
TRBV3-1	once	TRBJ2-3	-	CASSQVLSPTDTQYF	TGTGCCAGCAGCCAAGTCCTATCTCCCACAGATACGCAGTATTTT
TRBV18	-	TRBJ2-1	-	CASSPPHPHNNEQFF	TGTGCCAGCTCACCACCCCACCCTCATAACAATGAGCAGTTCTTC
TRBV7-6	-	TRBJ2-1	TRBD2	CASSPPSILAGPSYNEQFF	TGTGCCAGCAGCCCCCCCAGTATACTAGCGGGACCCTCCTACAATGAGCAGTTCTTC
TRBV29-1	-	TRBJ1-2	-	CSVVVDYGYTF	TGCAGCGTTGTAGTGGACTATGGCTACACCTTC
TRBV28	-	TRBJ2-4	TRBD1	CASQAGQGATDIQYF	TGTGCCAGCCAAGCGGGACAGGGGGCAACTGACATTCAGTACTTC
TRBV6-5	once	TRBJ2-5	-	CASSYGTMETQYF	TGTGCCAGCAGTTACGGGACGATGGAGACCCAGTACTTC
TRBV11-2	few	TRBJ2-7	-	CASSLAVEQYF	TGTGCCAGCAGCTTAGCCGTCGAGCAGTACTTC
TRBV20-1	-	TRBJ1-4	-	CSARDPGADEKLFF	TGCAGTGCTAGAGATCCGGGGGCGGATGAAAAACTGTTTTTT
TRBV20-1	-	TRBJ2-1	-	CSARDGAHVDNEQFF	TGCAGTGCTAGGGACGGGGCCCATGTTGACAATGAGCAGTTCTTC
TRBV20-1	-	TRBJ2-1	-	CSAGTESSYNEQFF	TGCAGTGCTGGAACGGAGAGCTCCTACAATGAGCAGTTCTTC
TRBV20-1	-	TRBJ2-7	TRBD1	CSARTGVDYEQYF	TGCAGTGCTAGGACAGGGGTGGACTACGAGCAGTACTTC
TRBV29-1	-	TRBJ2-1	TRBD2	CSVASGGGDNEQFF	TGCAGCGTTGCTAGCGGGGGGGGAGACAATGAGCAGTTCTTC
TRBV5-1	-	TRBJ2-1	TRBD2	CASSRGTSGTSYNEQSF	TGCGCCAGCAGCAGAGGGACTAGCGGGACCTCCTACAATGAGCAGTCCTTC
TRBV6-6	-	TRBJ1-1	TRBD1	CASSTGTGISAEAFF	TGTGCCAGCAGTACCGGGACAGGGATAAGCGCTGAAGCTTTCTTT
TRBV7-9	-	TRBJ1-4	-	CASRPNPSPDRGEKLFF	TGTGCCAGCAGACCCAACCCCTCGCCGGACCGCGGAGAAAAACTGTTTTTT
TRBV6-1	-	TRBJ2-5	-	CASRLDSRETQYF	TGTGCCAGCAGGCTGGACAGTAGGGAGACCCAGTACTTC
TRBV7-2	-	TRBJ2-6	-	CASSLDGSGANVLTF	TGTGCCAGCAGCTTAGATGGTAGCGGGGCCAACGTCCTGACTTTC
TRBV9	-	TRBJ2-5	TRBD2	CASSVAGAGGRETQYF	TGTGCCAGCAGCGTAGCTGGGGCGGGGGGACGGGAGACCCAGTACTTC
TRBV20-1	-	TRBJ1-5	-	CSAQDSLLGQPQHF	TGCAGTGCGCAAGACAGTCTCTTGGGTCAGCCCCAGCATTTT
TRBV6-5	-	TRBJ1-2	-	CASSSPGTTLPLF	TGTGCCAGCAGTTCCCCGGGGACTACCCTACCTCTCTTC
TRBV16	-	TRBJ2-6	TRBD1	CASSQMGQFGSGANVLTF	TGTGCCAGCAGCCAGATGGGACAGTTTGGGTCTGGGGCCAACGTCCTGACTTTC
TRBV11-2	-	TRBJ2-1	-	CASSLSGVVNEQFF	TGTGCCAGCAGCTTGTCGGGGGTGGTCAATGAGCAGTTCTTC
TRBV20-1	once	TRBJ2-1	TRBD2	CSARSGTSGGDEQFF	TGCAGTGCTAGATCCGGGACTAGCGGGGGTGATGAGCAGTTCTTC
TRBV28	-	TRBJ2-5	TRBD2	CASSPSLGLEWVGETQYF	TGTGCCAGCAGTCCCTCCCTTGGACTAGAGTGGGTGGGGGAGACCCAGTACTTC
TRBV6-2/TRBV6-3	-	TRBJ2-5	-	CASTQPPDFWGAPGTQYF	TGTGCCAGCACCCAACCTCCGGACTTTTGGGGGGCCCCCGGGACCCAGTACTTC